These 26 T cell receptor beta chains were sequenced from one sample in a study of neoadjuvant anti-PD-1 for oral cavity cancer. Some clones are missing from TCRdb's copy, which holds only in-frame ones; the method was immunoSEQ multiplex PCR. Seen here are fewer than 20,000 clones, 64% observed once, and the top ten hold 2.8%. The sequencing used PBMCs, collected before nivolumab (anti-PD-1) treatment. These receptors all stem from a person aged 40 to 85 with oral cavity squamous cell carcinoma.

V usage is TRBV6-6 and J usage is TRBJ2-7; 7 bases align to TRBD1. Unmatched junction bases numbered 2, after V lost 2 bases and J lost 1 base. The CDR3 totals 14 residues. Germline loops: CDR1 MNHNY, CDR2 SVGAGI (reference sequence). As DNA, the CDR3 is TGTGCCAGCAGTTACCCGGGACAGTCCTACGAGCAGTACTTC. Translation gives CASSYPGQSYEQYF.

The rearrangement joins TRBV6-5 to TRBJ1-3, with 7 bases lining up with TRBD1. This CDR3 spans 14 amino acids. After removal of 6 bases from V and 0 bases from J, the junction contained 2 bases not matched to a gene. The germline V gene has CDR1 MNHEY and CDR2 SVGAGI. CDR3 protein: CASRQGTSGNTIYF. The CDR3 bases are TGTGCCAGCAGACAGGGGACCTCTGGAAACACCATATATTTT.

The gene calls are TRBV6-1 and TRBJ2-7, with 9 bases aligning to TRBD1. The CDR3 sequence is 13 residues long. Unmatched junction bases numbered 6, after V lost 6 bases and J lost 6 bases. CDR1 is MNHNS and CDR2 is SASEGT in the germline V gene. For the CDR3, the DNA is TGTGCCAGCAGGGGGGACAGGGTCCGCGAGCAGTACTTC. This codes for CASRGDRVREQYF.

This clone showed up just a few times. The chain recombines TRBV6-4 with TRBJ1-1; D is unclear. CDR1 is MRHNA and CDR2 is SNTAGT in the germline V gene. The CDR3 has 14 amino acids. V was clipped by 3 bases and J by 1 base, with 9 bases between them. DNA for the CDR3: TGTGCCAGCAGTGAAGATCCAGAGAACACTGAAGCTTTCTTT. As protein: CASSEDPENTEAFF.

The CDR3 reads CASSQGQGGNEKLFF. Here the CDR3 DNA reads TGCGCCAGCAGCCAAGGACAGGGTGGAAATGAAAAACTGTTTTTT. The V gene is TRBV4-1, the J gene TRBJ1-4; 7 bases map to TRBD1. Germline CDR1 MGHRA, CDR2 YSYEKL. Trimming took 1 base from V and 5 from J; bases not matched to a gene: 4. The CDR3 extends over 15 amino acids.

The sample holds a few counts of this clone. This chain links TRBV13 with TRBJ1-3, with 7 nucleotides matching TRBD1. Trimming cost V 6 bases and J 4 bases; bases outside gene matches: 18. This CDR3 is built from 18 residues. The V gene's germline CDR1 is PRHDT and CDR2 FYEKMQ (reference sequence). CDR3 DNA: TGTGCCAGCAGTTTTCAGATACCAACAGGGGTCGCCGGAAACACCATATATTTT. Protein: CASSFQIPTGVAGNTIYF.

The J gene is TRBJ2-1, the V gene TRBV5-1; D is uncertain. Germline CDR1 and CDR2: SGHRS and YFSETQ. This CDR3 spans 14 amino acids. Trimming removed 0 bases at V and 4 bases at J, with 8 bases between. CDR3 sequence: CASSLAVEYNEQFF. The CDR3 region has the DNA TGCGCCAGCAGCTTGGCGGTAGAGTACAATGAGCAGTTCTTC.

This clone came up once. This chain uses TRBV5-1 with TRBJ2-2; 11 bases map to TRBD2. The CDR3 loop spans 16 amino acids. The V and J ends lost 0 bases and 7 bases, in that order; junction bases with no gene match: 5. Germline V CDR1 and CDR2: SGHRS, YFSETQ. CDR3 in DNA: TGCGCCAGCAGCTTGGTCCCTAGCGGGGGGATCGGGGAGCTGTTTTTT. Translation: CASSLVPSGGIGELFF.

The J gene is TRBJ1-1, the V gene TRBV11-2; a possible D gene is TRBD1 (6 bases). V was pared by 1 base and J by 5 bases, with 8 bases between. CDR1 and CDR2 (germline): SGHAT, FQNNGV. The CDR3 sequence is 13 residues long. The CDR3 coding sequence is TGTGCCAGCAGCTTAGTGAGGGGGACTGAAGCTTTCTTT. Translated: CASSLVRGTEAFF.

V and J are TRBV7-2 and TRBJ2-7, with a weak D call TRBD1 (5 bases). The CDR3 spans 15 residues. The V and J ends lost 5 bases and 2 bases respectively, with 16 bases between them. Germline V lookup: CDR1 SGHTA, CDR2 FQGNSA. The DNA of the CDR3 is TGTGCCAGCAGCCCCCAGGACGACAGAACCTACGAGCAGTACTTC. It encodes CASSPQDDRTYEQYF.

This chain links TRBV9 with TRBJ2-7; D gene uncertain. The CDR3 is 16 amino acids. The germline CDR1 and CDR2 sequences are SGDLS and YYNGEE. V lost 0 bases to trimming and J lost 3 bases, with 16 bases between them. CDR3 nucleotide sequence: TGTGCCAGCAGCGTAGGATCGAGCCCTGGGCGCTACGAGCAGTACTTC. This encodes CASSVGSSPGRYEQYF.

CDR3 residues: CASRGQGSEQYF. Written as DNA, the CDR3 is TGTGCCAGCAGGGGACAGGGTAGCGAGCAGTACTTC. This chain joins TRBV2 and TRBJ2-7, with TRBD1 matching over 9 bases. Trimming cost V 6 bases and J 6 bases; bases outside gene matches: 3. Germline CDR1 reads SNHLY; CDR2 reads FYNNEI. There are 12 residues in the CDR3. Based on the CDR3 plus reference TRBV2 and TRBJ2-7, the full variable domain is EPEVTQTPSHQVTQMGQEVILRCVPISNHLYFYWYRQILGQKVEFLVSFYNNEISEKSEIFDDQFSVERPDGSNFTLKIRSTKLEDSAMYFCASRGQGSEQYFGPGTRLTVT.

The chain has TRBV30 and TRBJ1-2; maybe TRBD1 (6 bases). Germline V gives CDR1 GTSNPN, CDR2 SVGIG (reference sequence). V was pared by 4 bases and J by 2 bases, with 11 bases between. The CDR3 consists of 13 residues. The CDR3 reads CAWIGGYNYGYTF. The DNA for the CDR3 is TGTGCCTGGATAGGGGGTTACAACTATGGCTACACCTTC.

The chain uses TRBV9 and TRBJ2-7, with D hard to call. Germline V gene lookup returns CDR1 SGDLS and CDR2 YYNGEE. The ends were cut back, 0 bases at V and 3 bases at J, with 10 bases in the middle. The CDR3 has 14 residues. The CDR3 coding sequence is TGTGCCAGCAGCGTAGATGGATTCCTCTACGAGCAGTACTTC. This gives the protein CASSVDGFLYEQYF.

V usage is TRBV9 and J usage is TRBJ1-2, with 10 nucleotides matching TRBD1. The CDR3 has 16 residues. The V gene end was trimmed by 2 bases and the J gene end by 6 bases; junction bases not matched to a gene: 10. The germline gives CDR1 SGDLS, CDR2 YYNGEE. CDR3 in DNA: TGTGCCAGCAGCGTCCGATCGACAGGGGGCGTCAATGGCTACACCTTC. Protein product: CASSVRSTGGVNGYTF.

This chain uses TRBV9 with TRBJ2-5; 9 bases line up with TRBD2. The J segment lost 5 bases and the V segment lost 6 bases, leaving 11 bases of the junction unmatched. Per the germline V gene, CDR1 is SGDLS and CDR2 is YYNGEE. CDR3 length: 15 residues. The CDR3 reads CASTLTSGFGETQYF. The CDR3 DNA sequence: TGTGCCAGCACCTTAACTAGCGGGTTCGGCGAGACCCAGTACTTC.

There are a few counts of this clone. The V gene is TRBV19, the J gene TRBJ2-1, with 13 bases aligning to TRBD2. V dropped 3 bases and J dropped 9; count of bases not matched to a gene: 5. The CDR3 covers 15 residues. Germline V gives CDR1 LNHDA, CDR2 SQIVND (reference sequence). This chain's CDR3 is CASSIQLAGGAEQFF. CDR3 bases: TGTGCCAGTAGTATTCAACTAGCGGGAGGGGCTGAGCAGTTCTTC.

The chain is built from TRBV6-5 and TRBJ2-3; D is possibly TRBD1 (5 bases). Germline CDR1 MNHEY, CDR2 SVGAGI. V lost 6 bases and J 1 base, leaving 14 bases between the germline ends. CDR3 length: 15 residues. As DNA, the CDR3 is TGTGCCAGCAGAAGCGACAGCCTTCGCACAGATACGCAGTATTTT. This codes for CASRSDSLRTDTQYF.

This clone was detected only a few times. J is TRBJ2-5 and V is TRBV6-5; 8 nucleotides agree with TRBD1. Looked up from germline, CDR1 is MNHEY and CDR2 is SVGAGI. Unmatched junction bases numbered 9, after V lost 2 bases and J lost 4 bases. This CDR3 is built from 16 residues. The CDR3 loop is CASSYLRPTGAETQYF. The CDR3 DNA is TGTGCCAGCAGTTACCTACGGCCGACAGGGGCAGAGACCCAGTACTTC.

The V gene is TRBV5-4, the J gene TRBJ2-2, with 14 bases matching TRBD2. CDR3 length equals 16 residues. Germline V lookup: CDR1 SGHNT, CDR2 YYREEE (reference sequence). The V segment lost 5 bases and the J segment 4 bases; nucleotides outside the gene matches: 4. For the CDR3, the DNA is TGTGCCAGCAGTCGGGGGACTAGCGGGAGCACCGGGGAGCTGTTTTTT. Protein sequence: CASSRGTSGSTGELFF.

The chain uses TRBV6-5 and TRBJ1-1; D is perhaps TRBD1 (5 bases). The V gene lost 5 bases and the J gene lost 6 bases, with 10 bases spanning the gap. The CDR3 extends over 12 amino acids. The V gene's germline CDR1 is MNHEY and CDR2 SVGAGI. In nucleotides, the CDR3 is TGTGCCAGCAGTGAAATAGGGGCTGAAGCTTTCTTT. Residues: CASSEIGAEAFF.

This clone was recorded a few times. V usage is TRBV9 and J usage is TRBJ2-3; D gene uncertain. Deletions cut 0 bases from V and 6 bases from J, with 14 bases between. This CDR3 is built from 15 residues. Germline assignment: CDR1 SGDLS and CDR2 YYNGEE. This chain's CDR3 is CASSVEARLSDTQYF. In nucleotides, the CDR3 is TGTGCCAGCAGCGTAGAAGCCAGATTGTCGGATACGCAGTATTTT.

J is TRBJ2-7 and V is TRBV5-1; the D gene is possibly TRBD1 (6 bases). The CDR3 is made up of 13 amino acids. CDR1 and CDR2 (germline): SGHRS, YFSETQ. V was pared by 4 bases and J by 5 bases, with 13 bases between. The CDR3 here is CASSHRVPDEQYF. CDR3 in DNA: TGCGCCAGCAGCCACAGGGTTCCGGACGAGCAGTACTTC.

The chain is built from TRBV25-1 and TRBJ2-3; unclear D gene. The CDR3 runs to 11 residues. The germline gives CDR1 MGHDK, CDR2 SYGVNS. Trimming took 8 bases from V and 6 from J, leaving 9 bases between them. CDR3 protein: CASLIGDTQYF. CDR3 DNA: TGTGCCAGCCTCATAGGGGATACGCAGTATTTT.

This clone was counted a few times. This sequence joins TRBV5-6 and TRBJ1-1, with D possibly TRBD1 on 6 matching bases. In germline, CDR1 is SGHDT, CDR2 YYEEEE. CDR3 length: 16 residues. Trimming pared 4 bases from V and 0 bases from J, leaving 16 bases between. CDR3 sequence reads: CASSPGQFYLNTEAFF. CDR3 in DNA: TGTGCCAGCAGCCCCGGACAGTTTTACTTGAACACTGAAGCTTTCTTT. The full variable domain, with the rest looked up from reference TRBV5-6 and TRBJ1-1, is DAGVTQSPTHLIKTRGQQVTLRCSPKSGHDTVSWYQQALGQGPQFIFQYYEEEERQRGNFPDRFSGHQFPNYSSELNVNALLLGDSALYLCASSPGQFYLNTEAFFGQGTRLTVV.

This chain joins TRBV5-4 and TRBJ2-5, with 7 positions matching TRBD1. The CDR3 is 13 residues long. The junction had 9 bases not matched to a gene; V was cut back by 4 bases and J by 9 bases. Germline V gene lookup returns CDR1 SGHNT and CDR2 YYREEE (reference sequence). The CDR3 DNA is TGTGCCAGCAGCCGGACAGGAGGACAGGCCCAGTACTTC. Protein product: CASSRTGGQAQYF.